A selection of T cell receptor beta chains follows, all from one sample in a study of blood T cell repertoires in COVID-19. Profiled with immunoSEQ multiplex PCR; TCRdb holds only in-frame clones, not every one. The sample has fewer than 150,000 clones; around 84% are singletons. The specimen sequenced was peripheral blood. Source of these receptors: a human donor in a cohort sampled during active COVID-19. Both conserved end residues are part of each CDR3. Each record gives: clone size, V gene, D gene, CDR3 length, J gene, CDR3 DNA, CDR3 protein. The D gene is left open where the match is weak. Not all rows give a size; the values are once, few, many and, for expanded clones, a class.

size: NA; V: TRBV11-3; D: TRBD1; length: 15; J: TRBJ2-2; DNA: TGTGCCAGCAGCTGGGGACAGGAGCCCACCGGGGAGCTGTTTTTT; CDR3: CASSWGQEPTGELFF
size: once; V: TRBV3-1/TRBV3-2; D: NA; length: 16; J: TRBJ1-4; DNA: TGTGCCAGCAGCGGGGGACGGCGACAGGTACGCGAAAAACTGTTTTTT; CDR3: CASSGGRRQVREKLFF
size: NA; V: TRBV18; D: NA; length: 12; J: TRBJ1-1; DNA: TGTGCCAGCTCGCCTAGGACGGGGGAGGCTTTCTTT; CDR3: CASSPRTGEAFF
size: NA; V: TRBV4-2; D: NA; length: 14; J: TRBJ1-1; DNA: TGTGCCAGCAGCCAAGATGGAGCACCCACTGAAGCTTTCTTT; CDR3: CASSQDGAPTEAFF
size: NA; V: TRBV2; D: TRBD2; length: 16; J: TRBJ2-3; DNA: TGTGCCAGCACCGCACTAGCGGGAGGGGGCGCAGATACGCAGTATTTT; CDR3: CASTALAGGGADTQYF
size: NA; V: TRBV19; D: NA; length: 15; J: TRBJ1-2; DNA: TGTGCCAGTAGTATAGCCCTCGGTCGGGGCTATGGCTACACCTTC; CDR3: CASSIALGRGYGYTF
size: NA; V: TRBV7-9; D: TRBD1; length: 13; J: TRBJ1-1; DNA: TGTGCCAGCAGCTCAGCCGGGACAGGGGAAGCTTTCTTT; CDR3: CASSSAGTGEAFF
size: NA; V: TRBV2; D: TRBD1; length: 15; J: TRBJ2-5; DNA: TGTGCCAGCAGGCCGGGACAGGGGAGGAGTGAGACCCAGTACTTC; CDR3: CASRPGQGRSETQYF
size: NA; V: TRBV28; D: TRBD1; length: 17; J: TRBJ2-3; DNA: TGTGCCAGCAGTTTAATTCGGGGACAGGGAGGAACAGATACGCAGTATTTT; CDR3: CASSLIRGQGGTDTQYF
size: few; V: TRBV18; D: TRBD1; length: 18; J: TRBJ1-6; DNA: TGTGCCAGCTCAGTCACCGCCGCGACAGGGGATGGTAATTCACCCCTCCACTTT; CDR3: CASSVTAATGDGNSPLHF
size: once; V: TRBV19; D: NA; length: 15; J: TRBJ2-3; DNA: TGTGCCAGTAGTATAGGAGTAGGTTTGGGAGGTACGCAGTATTTT; CDR3: CASSIGVGLGGTQYF
size: NA; V: TRBV3-1/TRBV3-2; D: TRBD2; length: 14; J: TRBJ2-3; DNA: TGTGCCAGCAGCTTTACTAGCGTCACAGATACGCAGTATTTT; CDR3: CASSFTSVTDTQYF
size: NA; V: TRBV6-4; D: NA; length: 15; J: TRBJ2-7; DNA: TGTGCCAGCGGGTTGCCGCCGGGAGTTGGCTACGAGCAGTACTTC; CDR3: CASGLPPGVGYEQYF
size: NA; V: TRBV28; D: NA; length: 14; J: TRBJ1-1; DNA: TGTGCCAGCAAGGTCGGACAGATGAACACTGAAGCTTTCTTT; CDR3: CASKVGQMNTEAFF
size: NA; V: TRBV2; D: TRBD2; length: 16; J: TRBJ2-7; DNA: TGTGCCAGCAGTGTTAGTAGGACTAGCGGGCCCTACGAGCAGTACTTC; CDR3: CASSVSRTSGPYEQYF
size: NA; V: TRBV27; D: TRBD2; length: 13; J: TRBJ2-7; DNA: TGTGCCAGCAGTTCCGGACTAGCCTACGAGCAGTACTTC; CDR3: CASSSGLAYEQYF
size: NA; V: TRBV10-2; D: NA; length: 15; J: TRBJ1-6; DNA: TGCGCCAGCAGGTCGACAGTCAGTTTTAATTCACCCCTCCACTTT; CDR3: CASRSTVSFNSPLHF
size: NA; V: TRBV28; D: TRBD2; length: 16; J: TRBJ2-1; DNA: TGTGCCAGCAGTGCCCATACTAGCGGGAGGATAAATGAGCAGTTCTTC; CDR3: CASSAHTSGRINEQFF
size: NA; V: TRBV3-1/TRBV3-2; D: NA; length: 12; J: TRBJ2-1; DNA: TGTGCCAGCAGCTACCAGGGCAATGAGCAGTTCTTC; CDR3: CASSYQGNEQFF
size: once; V: TRBV11-2; D: TRBD2; length: 15; J: TRBJ2-1; DNA: TGTGCCAGCAGCGGCAGGACTAGCTCCTACAATGAGCAGTTCTTC; CDR3: CASSGRTSSYNEQFF
size: NA; V: TRBV9; D: TRBD2; length: 14; J: TRBJ2-1; DNA: TGTGCCAGCAGCCCTCGGACTAGCGTGGATGAGCAGTTCTTC; CDR3: CASSPRTSVDEQFF
size: NA; V: TRBV5-1; D: TRBD1; length: 16; J: TRBJ1-1; DNA: TGCGCCAGCAGCTCCCCAACAGGGGATATTGACACTGAAGCTTTCTTT; CDR3: CASSSPTGDIDTEAFF
size: NA; V: TRBV19; D: NA; length: 15; J: TRBJ2-3; DNA: TGTGCCAGTAGGACAGGATCATCCGTCGGTCATACGCAGTATTTT; CDR3: CASRTGSSVGHTQYF
size: NA; V: TRBV6-5; D: TRBD1; length: 16; J: TRBJ2-3; DNA: TGTGCCAGCAGTTCAGGACAGGGGGTTAGCACAGATACGCAGTATTTT; CDR3: CASSSGQGVSTDTQYF
size: NA; V: TRBV28; D: TRBD2; length: 17; J: TRBJ2-3; DNA: TGTGCCAGCAGCCCCAAGACTAGCCTGGACCCCTGGGATACGCAGTATTTT; CDR3: CASSPKTSLDPWDTQYF
size: NA; V: TRBV7-9; D: NA; length: 15; J: TRBJ2-2; DNA: TGTGCCAGCAGCCTCGAGATACAGGCGACCGGGGAGCTGTTTTTT; CDR3: CASSLEIQATGELFF
size: NA; V: TRBV7-3; D: TRBD1; length: 17; J: TRBJ2-7; DNA: TGTGCCAGCAGCCCCCCAATTCGGGACAGGGTGTCTTGCGAGCAGTACTTC; CDR3: CASSPPIRDRVSCEQYF
size: NA; V: TRBV6-6; D: TRBD2; length: 15; J: TRBJ2-2; DNA: TGTGCCAGCAGACCGGGACTAGCGGGTACCGGGGAGCTGTTTTTT; CDR3: CASRPGLAGTGELFF
size: NA; V: TRBV21-1; D: NA; length: 13; J: TRBJ2-2; DNA: TGTGCCAGCAACAGAAAGGTAACCGGGGAGCTGTTTTTT; CDR3: CASNRKVTGELFF
size: NA; V: TRBV9; D: NA; length: 15; J: TRBJ1-5; DNA: TGTGCCAGCAGCCCGGGTGGGTATAGCAATCAGCCCCAGCATTTT; CDR3: CASSPGGYSNQPQHF
size: NA; V: TRBV7-2; D: TRBD1; length: 16; J: TRBJ1-6; DNA: TGTGCCAGCAGCTTACGGGACAGGGGGGGGAATTCACCCCTCCACTTT; CDR3: CASSLRDRGGNSPLHF
size: NA; V: TRBV29-1; D: NA; length: 12; J: TRBJ1-1; DNA: TGCAGCGTTGACGCAGAGAACACTGAAGCTTTCTTT; CDR3: CSVDAENTEAFF
size: NA; V: TRBV5-1; D: TRBD1; length: 14; J: TRBJ2-4; DNA: TGCGCCAGCAGCGGCGGACAGGGCCCAAACATTCAGTACTTC; CDR3: CASSGGQGPNIQYF
size: NA; V: TRBV11-2; D: NA; length: 18; J: TRBJ2-2; DNA: TGTGCCAGCAGCTTGAAAGCCGGGACTCCAACAAGAACCGGGGAGCTGTTTTTT; CDR3: CASSLKAGTPTRTGELFF
size: once; V: TRBV24-1; D: TRBD1; length: 13; J: TRBJ1-1; DNA: TGTGCCACTACAGGGGGGCCGAACACTGAAGCTTTCTTT; CDR3: CATTGGPNTEAFF
size: NA; V: TRBV6-6; D: NA; length: 15; J: TRBJ2-1; DNA: TGTGCCAGCAGCACACTAGGAAGCTCCTACAATGAGCAGTTCTTC; CDR3: CASSTLGSSYNEQFF
size: NA; V: TRBV7-2; D: TRBD1; length: 14; J: TRBJ1-5; DNA: TGTGCCAGCAGCGCCGGGACAGGAGATCAGCCCCAGCATTTT; CDR3: CASSAGTGDQPQHF
size: NA; V: TRBV10-1; D: TRBD2; length: 15; J: TRBJ2-3; DNA: TGCGCCAGCAGTGCAACTAGCGGGTCCACAGATACGCAGTATTTT; CDR3: CASSATSGSTDTQYF
size: NA; V: TRBV24-1; D: TRBD2; length: 18; J: TRBJ2-1; DNA: TGTGCCACCAGCGGAGGACTAGCGGGGGAGGGGGTGAGCAATGAGCAGTTCTTC; CDR3: CATSGGLAGEGVSNEQFF
size: NA; V: TRBV25-1; D: TRBD1; length: 12; J: TRBJ1-1; DNA: TGTGCCAGCAGTGAGACAGGGGGAAACGCTTTCTTT; CDR3: CASSETGGNAFF
size: NA; V: TRBV6-2/TRBV6-3; D: NA; length: 11; J: TRBJ2-7; DNA: TGTGCCAGCAGTTCCCTCTACGAGCAGTACTTC; CDR3: CASSSLYEQYF
size: NA; V: TRBV3-1/TRBV3-2; D: NA; length: 15; J: TRBJ1-3; DNA: TGTGCCAGCAGCCGTCGGGAGGGAGGCGGACACACCATATATTTT; CDR3: CASSRREGGGHTIYF
size: NA; V: TRBV2; D: TRBD1; length: 13; J: TRBJ2-7; DNA: TGTGCCAGTACCGGGACAGGGGCGTCCGAGCAGTACTTC; CDR3: CASTGTGASEQYF
size: NA; V: TRBV5-1; D: TRBD1; length: 15; J: TRBJ2-3; DNA: TGCGCCAGCAGTTCCGGGACAGGGGTCACAGATACGCAGTATTTT; CDR3: CASSSGTGVTDTQYF
size: NA; V: TRBV3-1/TRBV3-2; D: NA; length: 14; J: TRBJ2-1; DNA: TGTGCCAGCAGTCAAACTCACTCTAGCCATGAGCAGTTCTTC; CDR3: CASSQTHSSHEQFF
size: NA; V: TRBV7-9; D: TRBD1; length: 15; J: TRBJ2-1; DNA: TGTGCCAGCAGCAAGGGACAGGGGGACGTCAATGAGCAGTTCTTC; CDR3: CASSKGQGDVNEQFF
size: NA; V: TRBV4-1; D: TRBD1; length: 18; J: TRBJ1-4; DNA: TGCGCCAGCAGCCAAAGTCAGGGGACAGGGAGGTGGAATGAAAAACTGTTTTTT; CDR3: CASSQSQGTGRWNEKLFF
size: NA; V: TRBV9; D: TRBD1; length: 14; J: TRBJ1-6; DNA: TGTGCCAGCAGCCGCAGGGACAGTAATTCACCCCTCCACTTT; CDR3: CASSRRDSNSPLHF
size: NA; V: TRBV10-2; D: TRBD1; length: 14; J: TRBJ1-5; DNA: TGCGCCAGCAGTGAGTCGGACAGGGGTCAGCCCCAGCATTTT; CDR3: CASSESDRGQPQHF
size: NA; V: TRBV30; D: NA; length: 10; J: TRBJ1-1; DNA: TGTGCCTGGATCGGGACTGAAGCTTTCTTT; CDR3: CAWIGTEAFF
size: NA; V: TRBV2; D: NA; length: 15; J: TRBJ1-3; DNA: TGTGCCAGCAGTGCCCTACTCGGGAGTGGAAACACCATATATTTT; CDR3: CASSALLGSGNTIYF
size: NA; V: TRBV2; D: TRBD1; length: 14; J: TRBJ2-1; DNA: TGTGCCAGCATCAGGGACAGCCCAGACAATGAGCAGTTCTTC; CDR3: CASIRDSPDNEQFF
size: NA; V: TRBV5-1; D: TRBD1; length: 15; J: TRBJ2-5; DNA: TGCGCCAGCAGCTTGGGATGGGACAGGGAAGAGACCCAGTACTTC; CDR3: CASSLGWDREETQYF
size: NA; V: TRBV5-1; D: NA; length: 15; J: TRBJ2-5; DNA: TGCGCCAGCAGCTTGGTTGAGGGGACCGGGGGGACCCAGTACTTC; CDR3: CASSLVEGTGGTQYF
size: NA; V: TRBV21-1; D: NA; length: 16; J: TRBJ2-1; DNA: TGTGCCAGCAGCGAAAGGACTAGCGGGAGCGATAATGAGCAGTTCTTC; CDR3: CASSERTSGSDNEQFF
size: once; V: TRBV7-9; D: TRBD1; length: 14; J: TRBJ1-2; DNA: TGTGCCAGCAGCCCCCAAGGGACAGGGGACGGCTACACCTTC; CDR3: CASSPQGTGDGYTF
size: NA; V: TRBV7-2; D: TRBD1; length: 17; J: TRBJ1-6; DNA: TGTGCCAGCAGCAGATATTCTGGACAGGCCGGCAATTCACCCCTCCACTTT; CDR3: CASSRYSGQAGNSPLHF
size: NA; V: TRBV28; D: NA; length: 15; J: TRBJ2-2; DNA: TGTGCCAGCAGCCGTTATCAGGGTTCCACCGGGGAGCTGTTTTTT; CDR3: CASSRYQGSTGELFF
size: NA; V: TRBV7-9; D: TRBD1; length: 15; J: TRBJ2-6; DNA: TGTGCCAGCAGCTTACAGGGGGCTGGGGCCAACGTCCTGACTTTC; CDR3: CASSLQGAGANVLTF
size: NA; V: TRBV27; D: TRBD1; length: 13; J: TRBJ2-7; DNA: TGTGCCAGCAGTACAGGGGCGGTCTACGAGCAGTACTTC; CDR3: CASSTGAVYEQYF